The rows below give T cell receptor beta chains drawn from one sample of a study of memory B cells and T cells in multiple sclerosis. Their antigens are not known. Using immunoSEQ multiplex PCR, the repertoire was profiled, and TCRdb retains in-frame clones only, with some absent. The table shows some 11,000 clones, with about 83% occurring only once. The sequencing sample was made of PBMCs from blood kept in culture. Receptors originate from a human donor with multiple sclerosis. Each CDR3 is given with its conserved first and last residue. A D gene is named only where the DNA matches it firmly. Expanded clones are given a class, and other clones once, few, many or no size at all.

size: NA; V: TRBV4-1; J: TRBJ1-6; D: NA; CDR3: CASSTTDNNSPLHF; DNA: TGCGCCAGCAGCACGACAGATAATAATTCACCCCTCCACTTT
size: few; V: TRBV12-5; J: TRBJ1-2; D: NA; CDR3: CASGNIGGGYTF; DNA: TGTGCTAGTGGTAACATAGGGGGTGGCTACACCTTC
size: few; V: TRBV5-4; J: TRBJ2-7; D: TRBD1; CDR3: CASSLGQGLHEQYF; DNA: TGTGCCAGCAGCCTGGGACAGGGGCTGCACGAGCAGTACTTC
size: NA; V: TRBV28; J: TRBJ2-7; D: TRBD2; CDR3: CASSSGRFYEQYF; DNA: TGTGCCAGCTCTAGCGGGAGGTTCTACGAGCAGTACTTC
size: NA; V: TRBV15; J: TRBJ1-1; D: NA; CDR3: CATSRRWDTEAFF; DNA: TGTGCCACCAGCAGAAGGTGGGACACTGAAGCTTTCTTT
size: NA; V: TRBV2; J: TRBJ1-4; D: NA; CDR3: CASSPGTETNEKLFF; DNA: TGTGCCAGCAGTCCGGGGACGGAAACTAATGAAAAACTGTTTTTT
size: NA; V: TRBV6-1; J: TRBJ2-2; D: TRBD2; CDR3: CASSLAGTGELFF; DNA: TGTGCCAGCAGCCTAGCGGGAACCGGGGAGCTGTTTTTT
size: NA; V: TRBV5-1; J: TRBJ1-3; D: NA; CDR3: CASSLAGEIAGNTIYF; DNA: TGCGCCAGCAGCTTGGCGGGGGAAATTGCTGGAAACACCATATATTTT
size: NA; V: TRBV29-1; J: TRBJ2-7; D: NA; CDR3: CSVQTGPYEQYF; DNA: TGCAGCGTTCAGACGGGACCCTACGAGCAGTACTTC
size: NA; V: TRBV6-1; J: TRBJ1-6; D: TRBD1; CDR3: CASSESPGGGISPLHF; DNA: TGTGCCAGCAGCGAATCCCCAGGGGGCGGGATTTCACCCCTCCACTTT
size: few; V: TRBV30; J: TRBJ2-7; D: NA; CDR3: CAWSTAYEQYF; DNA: TGTGCCTGGAGTACCGCTTACGAGCAGTACTTC
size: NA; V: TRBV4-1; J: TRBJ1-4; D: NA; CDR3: CASSQDDRMRTNEKLFF; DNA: TGCGCCAGCAGCCAAGATGACAGGATGAGGACTAATGAAAAACTGTTTTTT
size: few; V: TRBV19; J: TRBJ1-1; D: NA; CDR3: CASQGFTEAFF; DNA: TGTGCCAGTCAAGGGTTCACTGAAGCTTTCTTT
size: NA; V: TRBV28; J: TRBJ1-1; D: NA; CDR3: CASSYFPTGNTEAFF; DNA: TGTGCCAGCAGTTATTTCCCGACAGGGAACACTGAAGCTTTCTTT
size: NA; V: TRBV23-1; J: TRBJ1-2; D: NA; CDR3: CASSQAGTTGYTF; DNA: TGCGCCAGCAGTCAGGCCGGGACTACTGGCTACACCTTC
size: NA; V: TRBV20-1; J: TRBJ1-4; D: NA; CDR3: CSATTPEKLFF; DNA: TGCAGTGCTACCACTCCTGAAAAACTGTTTTTT
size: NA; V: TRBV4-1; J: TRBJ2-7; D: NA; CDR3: CASAPGVTYEQYF; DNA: TGCGCCAGCGCGCCTGGGGTAACCTACGAGCAGTACTTC
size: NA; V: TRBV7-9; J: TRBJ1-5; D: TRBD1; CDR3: CASSVGQGEQPQHF; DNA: TGTGCCAGCAGCGTTGGACAGGGGGAGCAGCCCCAGCATTTT
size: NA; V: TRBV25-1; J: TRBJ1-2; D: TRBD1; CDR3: CASSDSGQGPNYGYTF; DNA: TGTGCCAGCAGTGACTCGGGACAGGGTCCCAACTATGGCTACACCTTC
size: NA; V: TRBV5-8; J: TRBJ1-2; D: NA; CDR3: CASSSRQNYGYTF; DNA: TGTGCCAGCAGCTCCCGACAGAACTATGGCTACACCTTC
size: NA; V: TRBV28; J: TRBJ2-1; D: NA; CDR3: CASRDNSYNEQFF; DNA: TGTGCCAGCAGGGACAACTCCTACAATGAGCAGTTCTTC
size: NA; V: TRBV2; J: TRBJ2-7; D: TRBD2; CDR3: CASRTGGPGNKDF; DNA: TGTGCCAGCAGGACGGGAGGCCCCGGTAATAAGGACTTC
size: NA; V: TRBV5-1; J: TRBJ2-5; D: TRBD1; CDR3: CASSRRTGQGETQYF; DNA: TGCGCCAGCAGCCGTCGGACAGGGCAAGGAGAGACCCAGTACTTC
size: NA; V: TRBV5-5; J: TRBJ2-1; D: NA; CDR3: CASSLGASTTNEQFF; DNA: TGTGCCAGCAGCTTGGGTGCTAGCACCACCAATGAGCAGTTCTTC
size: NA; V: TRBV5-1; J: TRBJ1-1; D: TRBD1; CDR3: CASSLPGTANTEAFF; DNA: TGCGCCAGCAGCCTCCCAGGGACAGCGAACACTGAAGCTTTCTTT
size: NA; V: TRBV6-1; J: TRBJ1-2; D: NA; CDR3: CASSATDLYGYTF; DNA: TGTGCCAGCAGTGCGACAGACCTCTATGGCTACACCTTC
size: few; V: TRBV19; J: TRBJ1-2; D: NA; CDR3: CASSIEGQDYTF; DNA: TGTGCCAGTAGTATAGAAGGGCAGGATTACACCTTC
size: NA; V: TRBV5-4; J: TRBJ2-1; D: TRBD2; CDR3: CASSAVGREHNEQFF; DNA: TGTGCCAGCAGCGCGGTTGGGCGGGAGCACAATGAGCAGTTCTTC
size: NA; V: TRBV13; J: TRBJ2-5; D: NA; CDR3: CASSLEGEETQYF; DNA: TGTGCCAGCAGCTTAGAGGGGGAAGAGACCCAGTACTTC
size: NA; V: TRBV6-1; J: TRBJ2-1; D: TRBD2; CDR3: CASSEPPSGASYNEQFF; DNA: TGTGCCAGCAGCGAACCCCCCAGCGGGGCCTCCTACAATGAGCAGTTCTTC
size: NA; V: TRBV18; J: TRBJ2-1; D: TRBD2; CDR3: CASSLNPTSGSNEQFF; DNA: TGTGCCAGCTCACTTAACCCGACTAGCGGGAGTAATGAGCAGTTCTTC
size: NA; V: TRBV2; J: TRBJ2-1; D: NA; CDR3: CASSGELYNEQFF; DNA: TGTGCCAGCTCAGGAGAATTATACAATGAGCAGTTCTTC
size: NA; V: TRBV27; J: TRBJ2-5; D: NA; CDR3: CASSLGLGETQYF; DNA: TGTGCCAGCAGTTTAGGGCTCGGAGAGACCCAGTACTTC
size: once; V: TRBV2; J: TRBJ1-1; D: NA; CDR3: CASSNLGGTEAFF; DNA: TGTGCCAGCAGTAACTTGGGGGGCACTGAAGCTTTCTTT
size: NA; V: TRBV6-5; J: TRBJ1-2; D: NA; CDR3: CASRLTHKAHGYTF; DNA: TGTGCCAGCAGACTCACACACAAAGCGCATGGCTACACCTTC
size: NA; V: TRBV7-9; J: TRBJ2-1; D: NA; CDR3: CASSLEGGAYNEQFF; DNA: TGTGCCAGCAGCTTAGAAGGAGGGGCCTACAATGAGCAGTTCTTC
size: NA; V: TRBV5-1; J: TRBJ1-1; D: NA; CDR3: CASSFLPAGANTEAFF; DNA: TGCGCCAGCAGCTTCCTACCCGCAGGAGCGAACACTGAAGCTTTCTTT
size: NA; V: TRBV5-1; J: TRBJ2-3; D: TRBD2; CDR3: CASSSDRTSGGLRASTDTQYF; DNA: TGCGCCAGCAGCTCCGACCGGACTAGCGGGGGGTTACGGGCTAGCACAGATACGCAGTATTTT
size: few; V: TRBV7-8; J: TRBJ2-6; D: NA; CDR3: CASSLGAGSGVLTF; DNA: TGTGCCAGCAGCTTAGGTGCAGGGAGCGGCGTCCTGACTTTC
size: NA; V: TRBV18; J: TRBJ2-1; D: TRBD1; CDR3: CASSPVPGQQHNEQFF; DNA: TGTGCCAGCTCACCCGTTCCGGGACAGCAACACAATGAGCAGTTCTTC
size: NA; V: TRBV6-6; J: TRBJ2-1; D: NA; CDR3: CASSYDLGVEQFF; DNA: TGTGCCAGCAGTTACGATCTTGGTGTTGAGCAGTTCTTC
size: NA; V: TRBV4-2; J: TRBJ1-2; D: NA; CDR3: CASSRDHRTDYGYTF; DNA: TGTGCCAGCAGCCGAGACCATCGCACAGACTATGGCTACACCTTC
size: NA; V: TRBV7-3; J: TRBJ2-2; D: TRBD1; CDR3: CASSSPGQGLTGELFF; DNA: TGTGCCAGCAGCTCCCCGGGACAGGGGCTCACCGGGGAGCTGTTTTTT
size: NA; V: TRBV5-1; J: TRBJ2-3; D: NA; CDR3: CASSLRGVSTDTQYF; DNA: TGCGCCAGCAGCTTGCGTGGGGTGAGCACAGATACGCAGTATTTT
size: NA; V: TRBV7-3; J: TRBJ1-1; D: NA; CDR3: CASSLVGAMNTEAFF; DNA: TGTGCCAGCAGCTTAGTCGGAGCCATGAACACTGAAGCTTTCTTT
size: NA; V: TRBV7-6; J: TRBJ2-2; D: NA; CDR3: CASSLASGGTGELFF; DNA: TGTGCCAGCAGCTTAGCTAGTGGGGGCACCGGGGAGCTGTTTTTT
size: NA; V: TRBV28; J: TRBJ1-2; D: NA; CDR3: CASSLFQTSGGYTF; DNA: TGTGCCAGCAGTTTATTCCAGACGTCTGGTGGCTACACCTTC
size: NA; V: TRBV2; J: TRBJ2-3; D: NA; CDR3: CASKPSTDTQYF; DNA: TGTGCCAGCAAGCCCAGCACAGATACGCAGTATTTT
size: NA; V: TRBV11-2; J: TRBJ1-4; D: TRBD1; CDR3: CASSPDRVKNEKLFF; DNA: TGTGCCAGCAGCCCGGACAGGGTTAAAAATGAAAAACTGTTTTTT
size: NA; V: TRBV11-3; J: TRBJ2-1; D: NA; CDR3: CASSLNQGNEQFF; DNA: TGTGCCAGCAGCTTAAATCAGGGAAATGAGCAGTTCTTC
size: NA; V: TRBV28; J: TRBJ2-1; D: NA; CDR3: CASSSPNSYNEQFF; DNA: TGTGCCAGCAGTTCTCCTAACTCCTACAATGAGCAGTTCTTC
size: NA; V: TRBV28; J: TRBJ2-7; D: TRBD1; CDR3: CASSSPGQGSSPQAYEQYF; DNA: TGTGCCAGCAGTTCACCGGGACAGGGAAGTTCCCCACAGGCCTACGAGCAGTACTTC
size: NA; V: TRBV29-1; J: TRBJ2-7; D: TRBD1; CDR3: CSVRTGGLEQYF; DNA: TGCAGCGTTCGGACAGGGGGGCTGGAGCAGTACTTC
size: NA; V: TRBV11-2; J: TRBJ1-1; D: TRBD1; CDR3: CASSFGTAKEAFF; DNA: TGTGCCAGCAGCTTTGGGACAGCAAAAGAAGCTTTCTTT
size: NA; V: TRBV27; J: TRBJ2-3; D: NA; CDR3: CASSLSGISSTDTQYF; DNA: TGTGCCAGCAGTTTATCCGGGATTTCTAGCACAGATACGCAGTATTTT